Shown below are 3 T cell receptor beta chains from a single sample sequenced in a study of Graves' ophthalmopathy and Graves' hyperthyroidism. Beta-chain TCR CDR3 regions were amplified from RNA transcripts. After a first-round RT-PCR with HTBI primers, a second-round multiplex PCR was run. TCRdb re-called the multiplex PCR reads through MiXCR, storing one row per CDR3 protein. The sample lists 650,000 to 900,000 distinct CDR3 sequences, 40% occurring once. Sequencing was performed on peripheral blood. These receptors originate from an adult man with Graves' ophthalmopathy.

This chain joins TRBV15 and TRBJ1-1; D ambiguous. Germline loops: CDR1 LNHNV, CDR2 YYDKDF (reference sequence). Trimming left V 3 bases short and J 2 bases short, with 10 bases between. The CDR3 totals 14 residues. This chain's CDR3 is CATSSITTNTEAFF. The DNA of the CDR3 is TGTGCCACCAGCAGCATAACAACAAACACTGAAGCTTTCTTT.

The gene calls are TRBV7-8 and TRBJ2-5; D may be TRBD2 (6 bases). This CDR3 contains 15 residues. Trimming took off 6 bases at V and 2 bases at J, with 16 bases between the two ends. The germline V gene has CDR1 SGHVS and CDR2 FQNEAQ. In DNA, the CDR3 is TGTGCCAGCAGTTCGACGCCGGGGGTTCAAGAGACCCAGTACTTC. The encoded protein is CASSSTPGVQETQYF.

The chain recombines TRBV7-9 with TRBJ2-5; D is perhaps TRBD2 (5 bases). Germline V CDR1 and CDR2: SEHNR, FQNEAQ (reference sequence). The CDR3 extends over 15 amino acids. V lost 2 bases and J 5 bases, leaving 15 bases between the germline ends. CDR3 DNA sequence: TGTGCCAGCAGCTTATATTCGTCGGGCGGGGAGACCCAGTACTTC. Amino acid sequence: CASSLYSSGGETQYF.